Each of the 18 T cell receptor beta chains below was sequenced from the same sample in a study of blood T cell repertoires in COVID-19. Profiled with immunoSEQ multiplex PCR; TCRdb holds only in-frame clones, not every one. The table shows 270,000 or so clones, with around 90% occurring only once. The sample comprised peripheral blood. The receptors derive from a woman in her sixties with COVID-19, enrolled during active disease.

Of note for this clone: At the DNA level, this CDR3 is encoded by other sequences in the same sample as well. The chain recombines TRBV5-1 with TRBJ1-1; a possible D gene is TRBD1 (5 bases). The germline V gene has CDR1 SGHRS and CDR2 YFSETQ. This CDR3 is built from 14 residues. V dropped 1 base and J dropped 1 base, with 8 bases sitting between them. The CDR3 DNA is TGCGCCAGCAGCTTGAGTCAGGGGAACACTGAAGCTTTCTTT. Translated: CASSLSQGNTEAFF.

The V gene is TRBV7-2, the J gene TRBJ1-6; 9 bases map to TRBD1. CDR3 size: 16 residues. The V segment lost 4 bases and the J segment 4 bases; nucleotides outside the gene matches: 5. Germline CDR1 reads SGHTA; CDR2 reads FQGNSA. The CDR3 region has the DNA TGTGCCAGCAGCTCTAGGACAGGGGCTTATAATTCACCCCTCCACTTT. Amino acids: CASSSRTGAYNSPLHF.

The chain recombines TRBV7-8 with TRBJ2-2; a weak D match, TRBD1 (6 bases). V lost 1 base, J lost 5 bases, and 14 bases lay in between. Germline CDR1 and CDR2: SGHVS and FQNEAQ. The CDR3 extends over 16 amino acids. The CDR3 is CASSLGPGAWTGELFF. As DNA, the CDR3 is TGTGCCAGCAGCTTAGGTCCAGGGGCATGGACCGGGGAGCTGTTTTTT.

The chain carries TRBV4-3 and TRBJ1-1; no clear D gene. The CDR3 consists of 13 residues. Looked up from germline, CDR1 is LGHNA and CDR2 is YSLEER. V dropped 3 bases and J dropped 7 bases, with 12 bases sitting between them. The CDR3 protein is CASSQSRGGEAFF. The CDR3 nucleotides read TGCGCCAGCAGCCAGAGCCGAGGAGGTGAAGCTTTCTTT.

The CDR3 region has the DNA TGTGCCAGCAGCTCAGGGGCGTGGGAGACCCAGTACTTC. Protein sequence: CASSSGAWETQYF. V gene TRBV6-5 combines with J gene TRBJ2-5, with D perhaps matching TRBD1 (6 bases). The CDR3 is 13 amino acids. Per germline, CDR1 MNHEY and CDR2 SVGAGI. The germline V and J ends were trimmed by 6 bases and 5 bases, with 13 bases remaining between them.

The genes are TRBV16 and TRBJ2-7, with 9 bases that match TRBD1. V trimming: 8 bases; J trimming: 3 bases; junction bases outside the gene matches: 8. The CDR3 sequence is 14 residues long. Germline V lookup: CDR1 KGHSY, CDR2 FQNENV. CDR3 in DNA: TGTGCCAGCGCTCCGGGACAGGGTATCTACGAGCAGTACTTC. It yields the protein CASAPGQGIYEQYF. Drawing the rest from reference TRBV16 and TRBJ2-7, the complete variable domain is GEEVAQTPKHLVRGEGQKAKLYCAPIKGHSYVFWYQQVLKNEFKFLISFQNENVFDETGMPKERFSAKCLPNSPCSLEIQATKLEDSAVYFCASAPGQGIYEQYFGPGTRLTVT.

The chain couples TRBV4-2 to TRBJ1-4; D gene unclear. Trimming took 0 bases from V and 6 from J, leaving 11 bases between them. Germline V CDR1 and CDR2: LGHNA, YNFKEQ. The CDR3 has 15 amino acids. The CDR3 coding sequence is TGTGCCAGCAGCCAAGATGGAGGGTCGGATGAAAAACTGTTTTTT. Its protein is CASSQDGGSDEKLFF.

This sequence joins TRBV4-3 and TRBJ1-2; D may be TRBD1 (6 bases). The germline V gene has CDR1 LGHNA and CDR2 YSLEER. V lost 0 bases, J lost 6 bases, and 14 bases lay in between. The CDR3 spans 15 residues. CDR3 sequence reads: CASSQEGAEVHGYTF. In nucleotides, the CDR3 is TGCGCCAGCAGCCAAGAGGGGGCGGAGGTACATGGCTACACCTTC.

The chain joins TRBV3-1 (or the pseudogene TRBV3-2) to TRBJ2-4; a weak D match, TRBD2 (5 bases). The ends were cut back, 8 bases at V and 7 bases at J, with 15 bases in the middle. The CDR3 has 13 residues. CDR1 and CDR2 from the germline V gene are LGHDT and YNNKEL (reference sequence). This chain's CDR3 is CASREMPANIQYF. CDR3 nucleotides: TGTGCCAGCCGGGAAATGCCCGCGAACATTCAGTACTTC.

The chain carries TRBV6-1 and TRBJ1-2; D is undetermined. The CDR3 is made up of 15 amino acids. Trimming took off 2 bases at V and 4 bases at J, with 14 bases between the two ends. CDR1 is MNHNS, CDR2 SASEGT, per germline. This CDR3 is CASSEIPGDLYGYTF. Here the CDR3 DNA reads TGTGCCAGCAGTGAAATCCCGGGAGACCTCTATGGCTACACCTTC.

This chain connects TRBV2 to TRBJ2-2, with 8 positions matching TRBD2. The junction had 11 bases not matched to a gene; V was cut back by 7 bases and J by 1 base. Germline V CDR1 and CDR2: SNHLY, FYNNEI. This CDR3 contains 17 residues. The CDR3 nucleotides read TGTGCCAGCAATATGGCGCGGGGGGCCATGAACACCGGGGAGCTGTTTTTT. Encoded protein: CASNMARGAMNTGELFF.

In this sample, this clone turned up a few times. Different DNA sequences within this sample yield the same CDR3. CDR3 sequence: CSARSGHEQYF. CDR3 sequence (DNA): TGCAGTGCTAGAAGCGGTCACGAGCAGTACTTC. V usage is TRBV20-1 and J usage is TRBJ2-7; perhaps TRBD2 as D (5 bases). CDR3 length equals 11 residues. CDR1 is DFQATT, CDR2 SNEGSKA, per germline (reference sequence). V was clipped by 2 bases and J by 5 bases, with 7 bases between them.

The chain recombines TRBV18 with TRBJ2-6, with 9 bases identical to TRBD1. Germline loops: CDR1 KGHSH, CDR2 LQKENI. V shed 3 bases and J 2 bases; nucleotides not matched to a gene: 11. The CDR3 runs 19 residues. The CDR3 DNA reads as TGTGCCAGCTCACCCATCCCGGGACAGGGTTTAGCTGGGGCCAACGTCCTGACTTTC. This sequence encodes CASSPIPGQGLAGANVLTF. The full variable domain, completed using reference TRBV18 and TRBJ2-6, is NAGVMQNPRHLVRRRGQEARLRCSPMKGHSHVYWYRQLPEEGLKFMVYLQKENIIDESGMPKERFSAEFPKEGPSILRIQQVVRGDSAAYFCASSPIPGQGLAGANVLTFGAGSRLTVL.

The rearrangement joins TRBV15 to TRBJ1-3, with a tentative D call TRBD1 (6 bases). CDR1 LNHNV and CDR2 YYDKDF come from the germline V gene (reference sequence). Trimming pared 3 bases from V and 0 bases from J, leaving 27 bases between. The CDR3 runs to 21 residues. This chain's CDR3 is CATSRHPRDNQLSSSGNTIYF. The DNA for the CDR3 is TGTGCCACCAGCAGGCACCCCCGGGACAACCAATTATCATCCTCTGGAAACACCATATATTTT. The complete variable domain, with remaining parts taken from reference TRBV15 and TRBJ1-3, reads DAMVIQNPRYQVTQFGKPVTLSCSQTLNHNVMYWYQQKSSQAPKLLFHYYDKDFNNEADTPDNFQSRRPNTSFCFLDIRSPGLGDTAMYLCATSRHPRDNQLSSSGNTIYFGEGSWLTVV.

The V gene is TRBV6-1, the J gene TRBJ1-2, with TRBD1 as a possible D gene (6 bases). Germline CDR1 and CDR2: MNHNS and SASEGT. CDR3 length equals 14 residues. V was shortened by 2 bases and J by 6 bases, with 13 bases between the two germline ends. CDR3 in amino acids: CASSELTGTDGYTF. The CDR3 region has the DNA TGTGCCAGCAGTGAACTGACAGGAACGGATGGCTACACCTTC.

This clone was detected only once. The same CDR3 is also encoded by other DNA sequences in this sample. The chain has TRBV30 and TRBJ1-1; perhaps TRBD1 as D (6 bases). The CDR3 sequence is 13 residues long. The V gene's germline CDR1 is GTSNPN and CDR2 SVGIG (reference sequence). Trimming left V 0 bases short and J 4 bases short, with 9 bases between. The CDR3 region has the DNA TGTGCCTGGAGTGTACTAGGGGGCACTGAAGCTTTCTTT. Amino acid sequence: CAWSVLGGTEAFF.

The gene calls are TRBV9 and TRBJ1-1, with D possibly TRBD1 on 5 matching bases. The V end was cut by 4 bases, the J end by 5 bases, with 15 bases between. The CDR3 contains 14 residues. The germline V gene has CDR1 SGDLS and CDR2 YYNGEE. CDR3 protein: CASSPQSGHTEAFF. CDR3 nucleotides: TGTGCCAGCAGCCCCCAATCCGGACATACTGAAGCTTTCTTT.

The chain carries TRBV7-2 and TRBJ1-1; D gene ambiguous. Germline CDR1 is SGHTA and CDR2 is FQGNSA. CDR3 size: 13 residues. V was pared by 5 bases and J by 3 bases, with 10 bases between. CDR3 sequence reads: CASSRERDTEAFF. The CDR3 coding sequence is TGTGCCAGCAGCCGGGAACGGGACACTGAAGCTTTCTTT.